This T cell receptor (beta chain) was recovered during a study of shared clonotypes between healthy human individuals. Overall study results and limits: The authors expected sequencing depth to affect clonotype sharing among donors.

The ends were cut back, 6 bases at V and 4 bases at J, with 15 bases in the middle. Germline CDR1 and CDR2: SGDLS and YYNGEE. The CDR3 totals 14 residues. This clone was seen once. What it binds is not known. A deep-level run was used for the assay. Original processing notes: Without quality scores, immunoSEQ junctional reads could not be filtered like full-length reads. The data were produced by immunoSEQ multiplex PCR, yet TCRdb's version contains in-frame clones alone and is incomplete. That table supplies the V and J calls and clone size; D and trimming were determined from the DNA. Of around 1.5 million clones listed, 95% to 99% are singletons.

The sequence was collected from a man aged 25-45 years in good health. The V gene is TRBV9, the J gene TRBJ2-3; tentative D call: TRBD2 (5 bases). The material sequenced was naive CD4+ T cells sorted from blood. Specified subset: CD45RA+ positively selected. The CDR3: CASTPRRFPDTQYF. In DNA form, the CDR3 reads TGTGCCAGCACTCCCCGGAGGTTCCCAGATACGCAGTATTTT. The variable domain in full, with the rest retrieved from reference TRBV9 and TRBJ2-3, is DSGVTQTPKHLITATGQRVTLRCSPRSGDLSVYWYQQSLDQGLQFLIQYYNGEERAKGNILERFSAQQFPDLHSELNLSSLELGDSALYFCASTPRRFPDTQYFGPGTRLTVL.